These T cell receptor beta chains were read from a single sample in a study of blood T cell repertoires in COVID-19. The table came from immunoSEQ multiplex PCR; TCRdb's copy has only in-frame clones and leaves some out. There are 250,000 or so clones in the sample; roughly 83% occur only once, and about 10% lies in the top ten. Material for sequencing was peripheral blood. Receptor source: a man older than 75 with acute or convalescent COVID-19. The CDR3 runs from the conserved cysteine through the conserved F or W. The order of the fields is J gene, CDR3 length, V gene, CDR3 protein.

TRBJ1-6 | 17 | TRBV5-1 | CASSLFTGTPYNSPLHF
TRBJ1-5 | 12 | TRBV7-2 | CASSFTDQPQHF
TRBJ2-1 | 14 | TRBV7-2 | CASSPRPPYNEQFF
TRBJ2-1 | 14 | TRBV2 | CASSRQGVYNEQFF
TRBJ1-2 | 13 | TRBV6-5 | CASSYYQGNGYTF
TRBJ2-7 | 12 | TRBV6-2/TRBV6-3 | CASSYTKRGQYF
TRBJ2-4 | 13 | TRBV5-8 | CASSSRDREIQYF
TRBJ2-7 | 16 | TRBV9 | CASSLSSRGSYYEQYF
TRBJ1-3 | 15 | TRBV18 | CASSPDSLSGNTIYF
TRBJ2-7 | 16 | TRBV18 | CASSPPDSGGGYEQYF
TRBJ1-6 | 13 | TRBV19 | CASSWTGALPLHF
TRBJ1-6 | 13 | TRBV2 | CASTRTEDSPLHF
TRBJ2-1 | 18 | TRBV4-1 | CASSHKSGTVLAYNEQFF
TRBJ1-2 | 15 | TRBV9 | CASSVAVHNNYGYTF
TRBJ2-7 | 15 | TRBV10-3 | CAISSDREPPYEQYF
TRBJ2-1 | 17 | TRBV7-3 | CASSLGTTSGSYNEQFF
TRBJ2-7 | 16 | TRBV6-1 | CASSEPGLAGFYEQYF